This TCR beta chain was retrieved from a study of T-cell memory formation after mild COVID-19. General observations from the study: Later expanders leaned CD4+, whereas day 15 to 85 contracting clones were balanced CD4/CD8. Nothing confirmed that second-wave clones peaking on day 37 were specific for SARS-CoV-2.

This clonotype was counted a single time. Its antigen is not identified. The V and J ends lost 0 bases and 4 bases, in that order; junction bases with no gene match: 6. CDR3 length equals 16 residues. The V gene's germline CDR1 is LGHNA and CDR2 YNFKEQ. A single record per CDR3 protein comes from TCRdb applying MiXCR to the 5' RACE reads. The sample has hundreds of thousands of distinct CDR3 sequences, about a sixth seen once. The receptor was isolated from a man between 18 and 35 years old who had mild COVID-19 (a few samples of this study predate the infection). Cell type and time point are not known. The rearrangement uses TRBV4-2 and TRBJ2-5, with TRBD2 matching over 9 bases. Sequencing was performed on PBMCs or a T cell subset sorted from them (not recorded which). This CDR3 reads CASSQEAGGPPETQYF. Written as DNA, the CDR3 is TGTGCCAGCAGCCAAGAGGCGGGAGGGCCCCCAGAGACCCAGTACTTC.